The 11 T cell receptor beta chains below all came from one sample that was sequenced in a study of breast tumors, draining lymph nodes, adjacent tissues. A single record per CDR3 protein comes from TCRdb applying MiXCR to the multiplex PCR reads. Altogether 70,000 to 85,000 distinct CDR3 sequences are present, around 20% being singletons, with the ten largest covering roughly 2.4%. Breast cancer patients provided tissue from their axillary draining lymph nodes. The sample consisted of axillary lymph node tissue. These receptors were collected from a female donor with breast cancer. Some clones in this sample may be carry-over from other donors' samples.

This clonotype has a count of ten or more. The chain couples TRBV9 to TRBJ2-7; D is perhaps TRBD1 (5 bases). Germline assignment: CDR1 SGDLS and CDR2 YYNGEE. The CDR3 runs to 13 residues. V gave up 0 bases and J gave up 2 bases, with 6 bases separating them. CDR3 nucleotides: TGTGCCAGCAGCGTAGAGGGGACCTACGAGCAGTACTTC. It encodes CASSVEGTYEQYF.

Worth noting for this clonotype: A much larger clone sits a single nucleotide away, making a read error possible. This chain joins TRBV6-1 and TRBJ2-1; 8 nucleotides match TRBD1. This CDR3 contains 15 residues. Germline V CDR1 and CDR2: MNHNS, SASEGT. CDR3 sequence (DNA): TGTGCCACCTTATCCGGGACAGGAGCATACAATGAGCTGTTCTTC. It translates to CATLSGTGAYNELFF.

This clonotype has a count of ten or more. This chain connects TRBV10-3 to TRBJ2-3; 16 bases match TRBD2. The J segment lost 5 bases and the V segment lost 0 bases, leaving 5 bases of the junction unmatched. Looked up from germline, CDR1 is ENHRY and CDR2 is SYGVKD. The CDR3 totals 18 residues. CDR3 amino acids: CAISESLGLAGGRDTQYF. The CDR3 DNA is TGTGCCATCAGTGAGTCTTTGGGACTAGCGGGAGGGAGAGATACGCAGTATTTT.

This chain connects TRBV3-1 to TRBJ2-5; 12 nucleotides align to TRBD2. Germline CDR1 and CDR2: LGHDT and YNNKEL (reference sequence). V dropped 5 bases and J dropped 2; count of bases not matched to a gene: 3. The CDR3 contains 15 residues. CDR3 DNA sequence: TGTGCCAGCAGCTTGACTAGCGGGAGTCAAGAGACCCAGTACTTC. Its translation is CASSLTSGSQETQYF.

To note about this clonotype: A much bigger clone sits one base away, suggesting this may be a read error. This chain joins TRBV5-1 and TRBJ1-3; TRBD1 matches at 10 bases. V was pared by 7 bases and J by 7 bases, with 8 bases of the junction left unmatched. This CDR3 is 14 amino acids long. Per germline, CDR1 SGHRS and CDR2 YFSETQ. DNA for the CDR3: TGCGCCAGCGGCTCGTCGGACAGGGGGAACACCATATATTTT. It codes for CASGSSDRGNTIYF.

This clonotype was seen ten or more times. In DNA, the CDR3 is TGTGCCAGCAGCTTAGAATTCAGGCAGACCCAGTACTTC. It specifies CASSLEFRQTQYF. The chain combines TRBV7-2 with TRBJ2-5; D gene uncertain. In germline, CDR1 is SGHTA, CDR2 FQGNSA. This CDR3 contains 13 residues. Deletions cut 1 base from V and 6 bases from J, with 9 bases between. Based on the CDR3 plus reference TRBV7-2 and TRBJ2-5, the full variable domain is GAGVSQSPSNKVTEKGKDVELRCDPISGHTALYWYRQSLGQGLEFLIYFQGNSAPDKSGLPSDRFSAERTGGSVSTLTIQRTQQEDSAVYLCASSLEFRQTQYFGPGTRLLVL.

Remarks on this clonotype: A much larger clone lies one base from this, so it may be a read error. The chain uses TRBV5-1 and TRBJ2-1, with D tentatively TRBD1 (5 bases). Germline CDR1 SGHRS, CDR2 YFSETQ. The CDR3 totals 15 residues. The CDR3 reads CASSLDGAGYNGQFF. The DNA of the CDR3 is TGCGCCAGCAGCTTGGATGGGGCTGGATACAATGGGCAGTTCTTC.

The chain uses TRBV12-3 or TRBV12-4 and TRBJ1-1; weak D call: TRBD1 (5 bases). The CDR3 is 14 amino acids. V lost 4 bases and J lost 0, with 9 bases in between. The CDR3 is CASSSGTMNTEAFF. CDR3 coding DNA: TGTGCCAGCAGTTCGGGGACCATGAACACTGAAGCTTTCTTT.

This clonotype was detected many times. The genes are TRBV5-8 and TRBJ1-6, with 9 bases that match TRBD1. The CDR3 is 15 residues long. Germline V gene data show CDR1 as SGHTS and CDR2 as YDEGEE. V shed 4 bases, J shed 10 bases, and the junction held 9 bases outside the gene matches. In nucleotides, the CDR3 is TGTGCCAGCAGCCGCTCCCCGGGACAGGGCTCACCCCTCCACTTT. It yields the protein CASSRSPGQGSPLHF.

This clonotype was seen more than once but under ten times. This chain connects TRBV6-6 to TRBJ2-4; a possible D gene is TRBD2 (5 bases). Germline lookup yields CDR1 MNHNY and CDR2 SVGAGI (reference sequence). Trimming took 7 bases from V and 0 from J, leaving 10 bases between them. The CDR3 consists of 14 residues. In DNA form, the CDR3 reads TGTGCCAGCACTGGGAGTTTAGCCAAAAACATTCAGTACTTC. Its translation is CASTGSLAKNIQYF.

In its sample, this clonotype was seen many times. The chain combines TRBV20-1 with TRBJ2-5; the D is unclear. This CDR3 has 10 residues. Trimming pared 7 bases from V and 3 bases from J, leaving 6 bases between. The V gene's germline CDR1 is DFQATT and CDR2 SNEGSKA (reference sequence). The CDR3 DNA reads TGCAGTGTTAACGAAGAGACCCAGTACTTC. Translation gives CSVNEETQYF.